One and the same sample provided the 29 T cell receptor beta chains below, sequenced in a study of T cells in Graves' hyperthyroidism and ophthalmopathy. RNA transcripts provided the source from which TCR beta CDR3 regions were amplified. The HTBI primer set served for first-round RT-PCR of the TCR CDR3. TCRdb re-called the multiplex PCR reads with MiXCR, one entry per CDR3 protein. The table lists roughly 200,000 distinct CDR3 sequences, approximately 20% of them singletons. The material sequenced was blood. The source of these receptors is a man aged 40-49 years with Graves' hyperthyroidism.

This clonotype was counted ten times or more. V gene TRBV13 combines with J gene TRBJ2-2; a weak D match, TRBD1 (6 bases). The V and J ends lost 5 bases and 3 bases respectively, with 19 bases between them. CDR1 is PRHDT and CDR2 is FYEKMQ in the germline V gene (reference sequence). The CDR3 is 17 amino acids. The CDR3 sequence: CASSPMIAGADTGELFF. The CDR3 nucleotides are TGTGCCAGCAGCCCCATGATTGCAGGGGCGGACACCGGGGAGCTGTTTTTT.

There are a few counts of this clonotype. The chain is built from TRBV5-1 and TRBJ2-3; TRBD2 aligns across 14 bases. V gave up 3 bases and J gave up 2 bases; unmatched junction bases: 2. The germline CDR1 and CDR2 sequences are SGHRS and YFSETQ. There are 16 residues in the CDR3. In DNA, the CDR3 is TGCGCCAGCAGCTCGGGACTAGCGGGGGCCACAGATACGCAGTATTTT. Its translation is CASSSGLAGATDTQYF.

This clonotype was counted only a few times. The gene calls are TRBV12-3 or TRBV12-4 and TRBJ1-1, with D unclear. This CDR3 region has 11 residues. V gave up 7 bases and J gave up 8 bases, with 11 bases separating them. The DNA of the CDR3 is TGTGCCAGCACCCCGGAGGGAGAAGCTTTCTTT. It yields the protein CASTPEGEAFF.

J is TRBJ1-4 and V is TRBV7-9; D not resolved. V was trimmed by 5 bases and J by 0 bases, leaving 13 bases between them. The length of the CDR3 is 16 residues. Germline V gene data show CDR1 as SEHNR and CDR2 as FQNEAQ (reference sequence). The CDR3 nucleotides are TGTGCCAGCAGCCCCGGGGAGGGAGCAACTAATGAAAAACTGTTTTTT. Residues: CASSPGEGATNEKLFF.

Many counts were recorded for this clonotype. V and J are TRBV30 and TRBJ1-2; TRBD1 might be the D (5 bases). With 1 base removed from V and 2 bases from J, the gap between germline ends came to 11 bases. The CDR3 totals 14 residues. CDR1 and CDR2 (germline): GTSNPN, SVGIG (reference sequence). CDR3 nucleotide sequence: TGTGCCTGGAGTGCTAGGGGCGTAAACTATGGCTACACCTTC. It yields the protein CAWSARGVNYGYTF.

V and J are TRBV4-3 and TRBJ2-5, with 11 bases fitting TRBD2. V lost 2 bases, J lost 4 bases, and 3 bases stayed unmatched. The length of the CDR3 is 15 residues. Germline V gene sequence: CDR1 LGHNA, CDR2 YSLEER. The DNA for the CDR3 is TGCGCCAGCAGCCAATACCTAGCGGGGGGAGAGACCCAGTACTTC. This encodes CASSQYLAGGETQYF.

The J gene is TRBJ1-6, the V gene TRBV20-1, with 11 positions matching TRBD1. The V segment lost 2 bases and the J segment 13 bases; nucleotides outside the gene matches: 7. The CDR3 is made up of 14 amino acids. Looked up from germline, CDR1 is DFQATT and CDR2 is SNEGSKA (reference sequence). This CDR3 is CSARISGQGAPLHF. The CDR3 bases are TGCAGTGCTAGAATATCCGGACAGGGGGCTCCCCTCCACTTT.

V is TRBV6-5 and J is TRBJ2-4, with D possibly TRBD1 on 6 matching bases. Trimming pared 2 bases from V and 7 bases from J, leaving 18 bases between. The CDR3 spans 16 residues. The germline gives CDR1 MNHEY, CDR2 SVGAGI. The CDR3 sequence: CASSYPSTGWGNIQYF. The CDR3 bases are TGTGCCAGCAGTTACCCGTCGACAGGTTGGGGGAACATTCAGTACTTC.

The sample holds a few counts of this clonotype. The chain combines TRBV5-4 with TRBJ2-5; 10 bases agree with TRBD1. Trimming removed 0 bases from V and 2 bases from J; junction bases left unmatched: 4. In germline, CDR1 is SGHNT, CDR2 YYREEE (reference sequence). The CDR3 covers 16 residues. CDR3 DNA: TGTGCCAGCAGCTTGGTCCGGACAGGGGGTCAAGAGACCCAGTACTTC. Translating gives CASSLVRTGGQETQYF.

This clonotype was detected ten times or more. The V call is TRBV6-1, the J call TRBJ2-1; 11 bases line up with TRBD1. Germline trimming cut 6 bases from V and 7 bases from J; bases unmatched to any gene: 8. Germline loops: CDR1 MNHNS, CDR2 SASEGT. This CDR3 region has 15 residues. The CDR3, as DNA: TGTGCCAGCAGGGACCGAGGACAGGGGGCAAATGAGCAGTTCTTC. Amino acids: CASRDRGQGANEQFF.

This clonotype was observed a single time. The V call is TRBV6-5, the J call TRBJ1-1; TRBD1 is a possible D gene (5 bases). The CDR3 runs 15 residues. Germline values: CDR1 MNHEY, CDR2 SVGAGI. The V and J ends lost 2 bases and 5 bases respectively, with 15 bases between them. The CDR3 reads CASSYGRGRNTEAFF. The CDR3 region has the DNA TGTGCCAGCAGTTACGGGAGGGGACGGAATACTGAAGCTTTCTTT.

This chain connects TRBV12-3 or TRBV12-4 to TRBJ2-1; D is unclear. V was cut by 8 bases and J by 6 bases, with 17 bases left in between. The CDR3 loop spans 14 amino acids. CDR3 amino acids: CASGRLRRFNEQFF. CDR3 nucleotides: TGTGCCAGCGGGCGTCTGCGGCGCTTCAATGAGCAGTTCTTC.

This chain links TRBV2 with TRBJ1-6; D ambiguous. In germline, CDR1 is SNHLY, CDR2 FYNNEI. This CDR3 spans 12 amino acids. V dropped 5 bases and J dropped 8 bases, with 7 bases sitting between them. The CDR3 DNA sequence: TGTGCCAGCAGTACCCCGGATTCACCCCTCCACTTT. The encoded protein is CASSTPDSPLHF.

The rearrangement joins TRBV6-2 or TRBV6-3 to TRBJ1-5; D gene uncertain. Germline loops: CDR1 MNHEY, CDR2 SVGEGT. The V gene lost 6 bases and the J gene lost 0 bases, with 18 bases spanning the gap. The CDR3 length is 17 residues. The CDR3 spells CASSPRTEGYSNQPQHF. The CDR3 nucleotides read TGTGCCAGCAGCCCTCGGACGGAGGGATATAGCAATCAGCCCCAGCATTTT.

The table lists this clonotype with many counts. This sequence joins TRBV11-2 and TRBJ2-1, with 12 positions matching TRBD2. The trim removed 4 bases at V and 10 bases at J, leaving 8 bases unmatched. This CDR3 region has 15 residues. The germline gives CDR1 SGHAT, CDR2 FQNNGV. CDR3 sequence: CASSYGLAGKQEQFF. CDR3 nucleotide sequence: TGTGCCAGCAGCTACGGACTAGCGGGGAAGCAGGAGCAGTTCTTC.

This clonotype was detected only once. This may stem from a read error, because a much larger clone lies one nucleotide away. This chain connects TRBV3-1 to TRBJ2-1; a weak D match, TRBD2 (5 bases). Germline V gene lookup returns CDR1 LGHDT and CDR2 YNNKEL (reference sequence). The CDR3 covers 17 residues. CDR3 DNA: TGTGCCAGCAGCCAAGATCATGCGGGCTACTCCCACAATGAGCAGTTCTTC. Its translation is CASSQDHAGYSHNEQFF.

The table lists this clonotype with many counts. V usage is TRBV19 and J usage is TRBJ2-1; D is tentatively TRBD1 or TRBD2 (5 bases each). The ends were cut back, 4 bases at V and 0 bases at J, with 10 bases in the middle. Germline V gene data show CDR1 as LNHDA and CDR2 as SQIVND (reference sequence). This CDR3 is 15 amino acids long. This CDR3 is CASSRDVSSYNEQFF. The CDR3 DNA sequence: TGTGCCAGTAGTAGGGACGTAAGCTCCTACAATGAGCAGTTCTTC.

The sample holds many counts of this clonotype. CDR3 sequence reads: CASTWDTRNTEAFF. The CDR3 DNA reads TGTGCCAGCACCTGGGACACTAGGAACACTGAAGCTTTCTTT. The chain uses TRBV12-3 or TRBV12-4 and TRBJ1-1, with D maybe TRBD1 (6 bases). The CDR3 extends over 14 amino acids. The germline V and J ends were trimmed by 7 bases and 1 base, with 13 bases remaining between them.

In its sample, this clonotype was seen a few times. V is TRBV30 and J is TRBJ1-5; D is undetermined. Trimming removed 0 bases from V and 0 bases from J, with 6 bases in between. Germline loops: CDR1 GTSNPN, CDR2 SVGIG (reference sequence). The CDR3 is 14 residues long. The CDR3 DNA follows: TGTGCCTGGAGTGTTGTAGATAGCAATCAGCCCCAGCATTTT. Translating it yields CAWSVVDSNQPQHF. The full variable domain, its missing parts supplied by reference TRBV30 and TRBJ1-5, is SQTIHQWPATLVQPVGSPLSLECTVEGTSNPNLYWYRQAAGRGLQLLFYSVGIGQISSEVPQNLSASRPQDRQFILSSKKLLLSDSGFYLCAWSVVDSNQPQHFGDGTRLSIL.

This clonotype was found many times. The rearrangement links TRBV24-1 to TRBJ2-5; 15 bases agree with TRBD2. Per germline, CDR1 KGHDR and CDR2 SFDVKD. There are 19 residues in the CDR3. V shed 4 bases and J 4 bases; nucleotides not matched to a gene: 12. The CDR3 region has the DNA TGTGCCACCAGTGACCCGGGACTAGCGGGGGGCCACGCCGGAGAGACCCAGTACTTC. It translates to CATSDPGLAGGHAGETQYF.

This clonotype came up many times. The CDR3 here is CASSLRDRVTDEQFF. The CDR3 DNA is TGTGCCAGCAGCTTACGGGACAGGGTTACCGATGAGCAGTTCTTC. The V call is TRBV7-3, the J call TRBJ2-1, with 9 bases identical to TRBD1. With 2 bases clipped from V and 8 bases from J, the junction kept 7 bases outside the gene matches. The germline gives CDR1 SGHTA, CDR2 FQGTGA. CDR3 length equals 15 residues.

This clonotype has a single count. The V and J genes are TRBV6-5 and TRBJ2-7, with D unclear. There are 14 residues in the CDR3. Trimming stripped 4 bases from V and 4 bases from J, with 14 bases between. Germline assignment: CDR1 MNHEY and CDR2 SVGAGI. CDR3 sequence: CASSLLIKQYEQYF. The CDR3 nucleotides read TGTGCCAGCAGTTTACTAATAAAACAGTACGAGCAGTACTTC.

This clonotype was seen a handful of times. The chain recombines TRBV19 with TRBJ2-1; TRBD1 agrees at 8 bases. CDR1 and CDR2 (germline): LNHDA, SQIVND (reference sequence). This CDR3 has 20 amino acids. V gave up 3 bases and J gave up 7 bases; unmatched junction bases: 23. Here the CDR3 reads CASSMFLLLTGAPTRNEQFF. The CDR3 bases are TGTGCCAGTAGTATGTTTCTATTGTTGACAGGGGCGCCTACAAGAAATGAGCAGTTCTTC.

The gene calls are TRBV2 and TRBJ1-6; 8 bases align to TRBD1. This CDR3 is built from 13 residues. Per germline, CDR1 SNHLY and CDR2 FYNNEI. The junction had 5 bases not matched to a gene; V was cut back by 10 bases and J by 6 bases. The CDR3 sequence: CATSRGPNSPLHF. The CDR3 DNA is TGTGCCACCTCCAGGGGGCCTAATTCACCCCTCCACTTT.

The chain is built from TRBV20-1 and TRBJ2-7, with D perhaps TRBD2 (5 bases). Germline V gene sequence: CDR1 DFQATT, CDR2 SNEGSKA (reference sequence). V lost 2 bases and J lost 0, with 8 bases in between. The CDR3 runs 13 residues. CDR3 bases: TGCAGTGCTAGAAGCGGAAACTCCTACGAGCAGTACTTC. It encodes CSARSGNSYEQYF.

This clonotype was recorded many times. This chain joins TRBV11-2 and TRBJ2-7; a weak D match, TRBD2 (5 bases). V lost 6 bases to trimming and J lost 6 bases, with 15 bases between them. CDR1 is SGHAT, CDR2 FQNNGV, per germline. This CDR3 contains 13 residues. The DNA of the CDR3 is TGTGCCAGCAGTCCCACTAGAGTAGGCGAGCAGTACTTC. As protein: CASSPTRVGEQYF.

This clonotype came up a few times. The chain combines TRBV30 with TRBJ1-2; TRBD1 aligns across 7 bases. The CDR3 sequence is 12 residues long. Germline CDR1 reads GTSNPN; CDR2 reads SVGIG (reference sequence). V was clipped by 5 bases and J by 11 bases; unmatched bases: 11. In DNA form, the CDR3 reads TGTGCCTGGGCCCCCGGGACAGCGGGTTACACCTTC. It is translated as CAWAPGTAGYTF.

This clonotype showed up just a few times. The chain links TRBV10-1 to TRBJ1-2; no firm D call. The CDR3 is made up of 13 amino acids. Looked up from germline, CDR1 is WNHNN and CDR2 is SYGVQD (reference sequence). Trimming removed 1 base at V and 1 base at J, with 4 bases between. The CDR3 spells CASSELSNYGYTF. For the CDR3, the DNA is TGCGCCAGCAGTGAGTTGAGTAACTATGGCTACACCTTC.

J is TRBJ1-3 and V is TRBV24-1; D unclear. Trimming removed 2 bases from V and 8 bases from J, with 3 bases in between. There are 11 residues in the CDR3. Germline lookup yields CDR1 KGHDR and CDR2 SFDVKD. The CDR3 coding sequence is TGTGCCACCAGTGATTCGCACACCATATATTTT. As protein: CATSDSHTIYF.